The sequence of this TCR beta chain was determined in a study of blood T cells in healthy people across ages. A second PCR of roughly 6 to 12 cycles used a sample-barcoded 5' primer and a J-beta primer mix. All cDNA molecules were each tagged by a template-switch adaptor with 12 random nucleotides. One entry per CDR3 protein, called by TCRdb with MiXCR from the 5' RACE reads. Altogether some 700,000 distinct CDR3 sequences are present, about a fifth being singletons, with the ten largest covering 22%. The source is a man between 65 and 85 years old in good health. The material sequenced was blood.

Here the CDR3 reads CASKEGTAFNQPQHF. The DNA of the CDR3 is TGTGCCAGCAAGGAGGGGACGGCCTTCAATCAGCCCCAGCATTTT. The chain links TRBV6-5 to TRBJ1-5, with a tentative D call TRBD1 (5 bases). This CDR3 has 15 residues. V was pared by 7 bases and J by 3 bases, with 16 bases between. Germline V gene data show CDR1 as MNHEY and CDR2 as SVGAGI.